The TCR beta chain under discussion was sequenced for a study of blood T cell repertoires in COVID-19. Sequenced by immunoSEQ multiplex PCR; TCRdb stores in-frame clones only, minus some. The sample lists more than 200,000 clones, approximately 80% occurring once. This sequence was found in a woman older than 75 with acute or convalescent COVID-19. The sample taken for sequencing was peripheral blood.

This CDR3 is CASSPPRPGVDTGELFF. In DNA, the CDR3 is TGTGCCAGCTCACCACCTCGCCCGGGAGTTGACACCGGGGAGCTGTTTTTT. The chain uses TRBV18 and TRBJ2-2, with D maybe TRBD2 (6 bases). V was shortened by 0 bases and J by 3 bases, with 14 bases between the two germline ends. The CDR3 totals 17 residues. CDR1 is KGHSH and CDR2 is LQKENI in the germline V gene.